Listed below are T cell receptor beta chains from one sample, sequenced in a study of graft-versus-host responses after intestinal transplantation. Generated by immunoSEQ multiplex PCR, the TCRdb table keeps only in-frame clones and is missing some. The sample consists of a few thousand clones, roughly a third of them appearing once. Here the sequenced sample was alloreactive CD4+ T cells from a mixed lymphocyte reaction culture, taken before transplantation. These receptors were taken from a human patient who was an organ donor for intestinal transplantation. Both conserved end residues are part of each CDR3. A D gene is named only where the DNA matches it firmly. The size of a clone is reported for some rows only, either as once, few or many, or as a class for expanded clones.

>medium-sized|TRBJ2-3|-|TRBV28
CASSLRAGAADTQYF
TGTGCCAGCAGTTTACGGGCGGGGGCGGCAGATACGCAGTATTTT
>few|TRBJ1-1|-|TRBV11-1
CASSLEQNTEAFF
TGTGCCAGCAGCTTAGAACAAAACACTGAAGCTTTCTTT
>medium-sized|TRBJ1-1|-|TRBV10-3
CAISESVAEKAFF
TGTGCCATCAGTGAGTCCGTTGCAGAAAAAGCTTTCTTT
>-|TRBJ1-2|-|TRBV6-1
CASSENFVYGYTF
TGTGCCAGCAGTGAAAATTTCGTCTATGGCTACACCTTC
>-|TRBJ2-3|TRBD1|TRBV6-5
CASRRTGADTQYF
TGTGCCAGCAGGCGGACAGGGGCAGATACGCAGTATTTT
>-|TRBJ2-7|-|TRBV7-9
CASSLLQGGSYEQYF
TGTGCCAGCAGCTTATTACAGGGTGGGTCCTACGAGCAGTACTTC
>large|TRBJ1-5|TRBD1|TRBV28
CASSSGQSDQPQHF
TGTGCCAGCAGTTCGGGACAGTCGGATCAGCCCCAGCATTTT
>few|TRBJ1-4|TRBD1|TRBV6-5
CASSWPGQGNEKLFF
TGTGCCAGCAGTTGGCCGGGACAGGGAAATGAAAAACTGTTTTTT
>-|TRBJ1-2|-|TRBV5-1
CASSLGPGYGYTF
TGCGCCAGCAGCTTGGGGCCAGGCTATGGCTACACCTTC
>-|TRBJ1-1|-|TRBV6-6
CASSYRGLLNTEAFF
TGTGCCAGCAGTTACCGAGGGTTGTTGAACACTGAAGCTTTCTTT